This TCR beta chain was documented in a study of cytomegalovirus exposure and HLA in healthy donors (dated by TCRdb to 2016 to 2017). General notes on the study: The 650 to 750 repertoires of the first cohort and the 120 or so validation repertoires were produced on the same platform, according to a later analysis. The study was designed to test whether signatures of past pathogen exposure could be identified by cataloging public T cell receptors. Along with the roughly 710-subject first cohort, a separate validation cohort of some 130 different subjects was used. High-throughput TCR immunosequencing, statistical association of individual TCRs with disease status, and machine learning were combined to predict cytomegalovirus infection status. Points the paper makes about the study in general: In vitro tests confirmed that three of the cytomegalovirus-associated TCR beta chains recognize cytomegalovirus antigens. Most TCR sequences were observed very rarely across donors, whereas some public TCRs were present in many individuals. A later analysis had no HLA typing for the validation cohort, so co-occurrence there was scored across all 110 or so repertoires. According to the authors, the approach could potentially be generalized to other disease states and immunological phenotypes. Of the cluster scores, approximately 95% were above 0 in a later analysis, which found that TCRs clustered in the first cohort also tended to co-occur in the 95 to 150 validation repertoires. A total of fewer than 200 TCR beta chains were listed by the study as associated with cytomegalovirus. Cytomegalovirus status was reported to be diagnosed by the classifier with high specificity and sensitivity in both the original and validation cohorts.

The library was built by means of the immunoSEQ multiplex PCR assay. The authors processed their data as follows. A statistical classification framework was developed to diagnose cytomegalovirus status using the catalog of TCR beta chain sequences. TCRdb holds this immuneACCESS table with in-frame rearrangements only. Some clones are missing; in checked studies, unresolved V genes explain under half, and the rest has no known cause. V, J and clone size derive from that table, while D and trimming were established from the DNA sequence. Across this sample there are some 46,000 clones, with about 90% seen only once. Over 5% of the sample belongs to the ten largest clones. The donors belonged to the validation cohort of about 110 subjects, which was separate from the roughly 700-subject first cohort. This clone was detected once. Its antigen is not yet known. The input lacks base qualities; no much larger clone sits a single base away.

Including cysteine and phenylalanine, the CDR3 has 14 amino acids. Only the CDR3 part of the read is kept: 42 bases, read in frame from the first base. V lost 2 bases and J lost 2 bases; the stretch between them is 9 bases long. CDR1 KGHSH and CDR2 LQKENI are derived from the germline V gene. Sequenced input: PBMCs. This sequence uses TRBV18 and TRBJ1-1; the D gene remains uncertain. The receptor comes from a man between 18 and 35 years old in good health and CMV-seronegative. The CDR3 protein is CASSPLQSNTEAFF. The nucleotide sequence is TGTGCCAGCTCACCATTGCAGTCCAACACTGAAGCTTTCTTT.